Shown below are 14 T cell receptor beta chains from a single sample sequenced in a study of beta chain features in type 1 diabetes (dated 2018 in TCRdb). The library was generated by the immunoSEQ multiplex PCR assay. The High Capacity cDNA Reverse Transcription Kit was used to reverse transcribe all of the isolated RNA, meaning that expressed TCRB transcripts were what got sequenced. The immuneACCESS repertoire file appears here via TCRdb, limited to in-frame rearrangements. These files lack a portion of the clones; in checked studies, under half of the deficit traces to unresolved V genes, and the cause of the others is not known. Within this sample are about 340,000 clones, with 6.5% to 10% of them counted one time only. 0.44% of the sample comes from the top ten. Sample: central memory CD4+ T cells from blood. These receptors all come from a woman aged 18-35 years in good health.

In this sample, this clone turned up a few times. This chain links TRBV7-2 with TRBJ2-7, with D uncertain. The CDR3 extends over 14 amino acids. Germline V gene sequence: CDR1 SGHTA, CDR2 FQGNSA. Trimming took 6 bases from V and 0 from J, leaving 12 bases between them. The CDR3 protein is CASRPRSNSYEQYF. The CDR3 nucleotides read TGTGCCAGCAGGCCTCGTAGTAACTCCTACGAGCAGTACTTC. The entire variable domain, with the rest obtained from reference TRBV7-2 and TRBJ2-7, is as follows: GAGVSQSPSNKVTEKGKDVELRCDPISGHTALYWYRQSLGQGLEFLIYFQGNSAPDKSGLPSDRFSAERTGGSVSTLTIQRTQQEDSAVYLCASRPRSNSYEQYFGPGTRLTVT.

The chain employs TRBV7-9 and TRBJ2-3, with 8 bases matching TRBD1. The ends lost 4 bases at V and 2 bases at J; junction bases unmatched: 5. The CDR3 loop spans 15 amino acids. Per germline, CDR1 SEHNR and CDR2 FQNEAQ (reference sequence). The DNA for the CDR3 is TGTGCCAGCAGCTCCCGACAGGGGCACACAGATACGCAGTATTTT. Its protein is CASSSRQGHTDTQYF.

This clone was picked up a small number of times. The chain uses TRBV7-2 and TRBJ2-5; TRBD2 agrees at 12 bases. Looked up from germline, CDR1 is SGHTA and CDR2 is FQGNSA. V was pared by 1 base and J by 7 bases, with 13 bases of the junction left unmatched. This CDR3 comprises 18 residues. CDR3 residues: CASSLGLAGGSAEGTQYF. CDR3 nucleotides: TGTGCCAGCAGCTTAGGGCTAGCGGGAGGGTCCGCCGAGGGGACCCAGTACTTC.

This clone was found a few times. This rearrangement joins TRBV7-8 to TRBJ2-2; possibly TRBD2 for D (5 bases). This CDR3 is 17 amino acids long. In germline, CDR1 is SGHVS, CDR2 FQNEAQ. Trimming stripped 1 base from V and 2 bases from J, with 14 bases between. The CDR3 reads CASSLVGMGSNTGELFF. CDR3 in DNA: TGTGCCAGCAGCTTAGTTGGGATGGGGAGCAACACCGGGGAGCTGTTTTTT.

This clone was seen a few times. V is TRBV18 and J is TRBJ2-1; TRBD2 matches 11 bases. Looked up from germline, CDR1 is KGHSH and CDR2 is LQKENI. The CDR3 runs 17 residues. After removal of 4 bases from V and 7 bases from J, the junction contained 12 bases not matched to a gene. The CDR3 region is CASSLDGSGRAGNEQFF. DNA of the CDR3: TGTGCCAGCTCACTGGACGGTAGCGGGAGGGCCGGGAATGAGCAGTTCTTC. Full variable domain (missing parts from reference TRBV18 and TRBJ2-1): NAGVMQNPRHLVRRRGQEARLRCSPMKGHSHVYWYRQLPEEGLKFMVYLQKENIIDESGMPKERFSAEFPKEGPSILRIQQVVRGDSAAYFCASSLDGSGRAGNEQFFGPGTRLTVL.

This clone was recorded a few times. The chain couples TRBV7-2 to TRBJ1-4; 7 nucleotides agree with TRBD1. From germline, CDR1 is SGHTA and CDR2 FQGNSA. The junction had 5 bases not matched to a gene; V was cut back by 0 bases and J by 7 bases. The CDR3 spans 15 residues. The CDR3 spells CASSLARDRVEKLFF. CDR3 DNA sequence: TGTGCCAGCAGCTTAGCCCGTGACAGGGTTGAAAAACTGTTTTTT.

The CDR3 region has the DNA TGCAGCGTTTACGGACTAGCGCAAGAGACCCAGTACTTC. It codes for CSVYGLAQETQYF. The chain uses TRBV29-1 and TRBJ2-5; 9 bases match TRBD2. The V gene end was trimmed by 5 bases and the J gene end by 2 bases; junction bases not matched to a gene: 3. CDR1 SQVTM and CDR2 ANQGSEA come from the germline V gene. The CDR3 sequence is 13 residues long.

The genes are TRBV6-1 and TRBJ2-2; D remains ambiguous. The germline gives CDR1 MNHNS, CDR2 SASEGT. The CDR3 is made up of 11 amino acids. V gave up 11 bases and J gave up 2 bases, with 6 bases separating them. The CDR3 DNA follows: TGTGCCTGCCATAACACCGGGGAGCTGTTTTTT. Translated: CACHNTGELFF.

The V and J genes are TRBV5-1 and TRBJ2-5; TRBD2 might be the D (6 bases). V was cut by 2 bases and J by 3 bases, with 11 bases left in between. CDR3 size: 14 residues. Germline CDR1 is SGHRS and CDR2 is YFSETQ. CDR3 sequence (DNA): TGCGCCAGCAGCTTAAAGGAGGGGAAAGAGACCCAGTACTTC. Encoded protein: CASSLKEGKETQYF.

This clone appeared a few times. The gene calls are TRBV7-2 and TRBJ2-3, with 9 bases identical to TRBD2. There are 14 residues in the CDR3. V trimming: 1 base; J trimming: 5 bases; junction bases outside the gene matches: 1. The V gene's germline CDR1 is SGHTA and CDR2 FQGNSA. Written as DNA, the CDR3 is TGTGCCAGCAGCTTAGATAGCGGGAGAGATACGCAGTATTTT. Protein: CASSLDSGRDTQYF.

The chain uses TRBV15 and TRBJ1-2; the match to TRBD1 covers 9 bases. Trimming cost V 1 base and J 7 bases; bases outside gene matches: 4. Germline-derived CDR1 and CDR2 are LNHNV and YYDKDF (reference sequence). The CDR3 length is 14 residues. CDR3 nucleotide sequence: TGTGCCACCAGCAGAGTTGGGACAGGGTTTGGCTACACCTTC. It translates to CATSRVGTGFGYTF.

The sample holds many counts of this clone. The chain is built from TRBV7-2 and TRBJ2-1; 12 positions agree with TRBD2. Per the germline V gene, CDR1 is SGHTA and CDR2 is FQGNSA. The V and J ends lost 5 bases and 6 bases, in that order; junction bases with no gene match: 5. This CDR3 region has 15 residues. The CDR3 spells CASSPLAGGINEQFF. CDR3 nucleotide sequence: TGTGCCAGCAGCCCTCTAGCGGGAGGGATCAATGAGCAGTTCTTC.

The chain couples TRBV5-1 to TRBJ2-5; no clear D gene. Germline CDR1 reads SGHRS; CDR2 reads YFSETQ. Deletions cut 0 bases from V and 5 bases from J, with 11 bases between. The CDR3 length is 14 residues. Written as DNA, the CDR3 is TGCGCCAGCAGCTTGGCCCCCCAGATGGAGACCCAGTACTTC. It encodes CASSLAPQMETQYF.

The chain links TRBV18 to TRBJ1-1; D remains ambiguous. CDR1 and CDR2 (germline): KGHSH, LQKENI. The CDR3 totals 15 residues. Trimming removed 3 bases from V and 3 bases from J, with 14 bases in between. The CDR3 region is CASSPLLLGDTEAFF. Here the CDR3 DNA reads TGTGCCAGCTCACCCTTGCTACTCGGGGACACTGAAGCTTTCTTT.